This note documents a single T cell receptor beta chain sequence. Its antigen is unknown. Only CD45RO-negative cells positively selected for CCR7 counted as naive CD8 cells, so terminally differentiated effector memory CD45RA+ cells were excluded. The data belong to a study of shared clonotypes between healthy human individuals. Regarding the study as a whole: Clonotypes which were not shared had lower generation probabilities than clonotypes that all four donors shared.

Deep-level assay runs were performed. Sequencing was performed with immunoSEQ multiplex PCR; in TCRdb, only in-frame clones are kept and a portion is missing. The sample yields hundreds of thousands of clones, about 95% seen once. This TCR was sampled from a woman aged 25 to 39 in good health. The sequencing sample was made of naive CD8+ T cells sorted from blood.

DNA of the CDR3: TGTGCCACCGCTTTAGCGGGAGGTACAGATACGCAGTATTTT. Amino acid sequence: CATALAGGTDTQYF. V is TRBV27 and J is TRBJ2-3, with 10 bases matching TRBD2. Germline CDR1 reads MNHEY; CDR2 reads SMNVEV (reference sequence). V shed 10 bases, J shed 3 bases, and the junction held 7 bases outside the gene matches. The CDR3 spans 14 residues.